Shown below are 21 T cell receptor beta chains from a single sample sequenced in a study of identical twins. Each CDR3 protein gets one entry after TCRdb re-called the 5' RACE reads with MiXCR. The sample lists 200,000 or so distinct CDR3 sequences, under 10% occurring once. The data also belong to a second study, concerning yellow fever vaccine responses in identical twins.

The sample taken for sequencing was memory (CD45RO+) T cells sorted from blood. These receptors all come from a woman aged 18-29 years in good health.

The V call is TRBV6-2 or TRBV6-3, the J call TRBJ2-2, with D possibly TRBD1 on 6 matching bases. CDR3 size: 16 residues. CDR1 is MNHEY and CDR2 is SVGEGT in the germline V gene. V lost 4 bases to trimming and J lost 4 bases, with 16 bases between them. CDR3 in DNA: TGTGCCAGCAGTTCCCTTTCGACAGGTCCCACCGGGGAGCTGTTTTTT. It codes for CASSSLSTGPTGELFF.

This clonotype occurred many times. V and J are TRBV20-1 and TRBJ2-3; TRBD2 agrees at 10 bases. Germline-derived CDR1 and CDR2 are DFQATT and SNEGSKA (reference sequence). V lost 3 bases to trimming and J lost 2 bases; unmatched junction nucleotides: 8. This CDR3 has 16 residues. The CDR3 DNA is TGCAGTGCTAGGGCTAGCGGGAGTCGGGACACAGATACGCAGTATTTT. Translating it yields CSARASGSRDTDTQYF.

The J gene is TRBJ2-1, the V gene TRBV6-1, with D uncertain. The CDR3 has 11 amino acids. Germline CDR1 MNHNS, CDR2 SASEGT. Between the trimmed V and J ends, which lost 2 bases and 7 bases, there was a span of 3 bases. CDR3 nucleotide sequence: TGTGCCAGCAGTGAAAGTAATGAGCAGTTCTTC. The encoded protein is CASSESNEQFF.

This clonotype was recorded many times. The chain combines TRBV6-1 with TRBJ2-7; D is possibly TRBD2 (7 bases). The CDR3 extends over 14 amino acids. Trimming took 6 bases from V and 5 from J, leaving 17 bases between them. Germline V gives CDR1 MNHNS, CDR2 SASEGT. The CDR3 nucleotides are TGTGCCAGCAGAAGGGAGGGGGGGGCCCACGAGCAGTACTTC. Residues: CASRREGGAHEQYF.

The J gene is TRBJ2-5, the V gene TRBV7-2; 8 bases match TRBD2. CDR1 and CDR2 from the germline V gene are SGHTA and FQGNSA. The V and J ends lost 5 bases and 4 bases, in that order; junction bases with no gene match: 9. The CDR3 contains 15 residues. The CDR3 loop reads CASSPTGGVVETQYF. The CDR3 DNA sequence: TGTGCCAGCAGCCCCACGGGGGGGGTGGTAGAGACCCAGTACTTC.

This clonotype has a handful of counts. The chain is built from TRBV3-1 and TRBJ1-6; D remains unclear. The CDR3 length is 15 residues. Between the trimmed V and J ends, which lost 2 bases and 11 bases, there was a span of 16 bases. Germline-derived CDR1 and CDR2 are LGHDT and YNNKEL (reference sequence). The DNA for the CDR3 is TGTGCCAGCAGCCAATTTAAGGAGGGCACGGCACCCCTCCACTTT. Translated: CASSQFKEGTAPLHF. The entire variable domain, with the rest obtained from reference TRBV3-1 and TRBJ1-6, is as follows: DTAVSQTPKYLVTQMGNDKSIKCEQNLGHDTMYWYKQDSKKFLKIMFSYNNKELIINETVPNRFSPKSPDKAHLNLHINSLELGDSAVYFCASSQFKEGTAPLHFGNGTRLTVT.

At least ten counts were recorded for this clonotype. CDR3 sequence reads: CASGGLANTGELFF. The CDR3 nucleotides read TGCGCCAGCGGAGGACTAGCGAACACCGGGGAGCTGTTTTTT. The chain employs TRBV10-1 and TRBJ2-2; 7 bases align to TRBD2. CDR1 is WNHNN, CDR2 SYGVQD, per germline (reference sequence). V lost 8 bases to trimming and J lost 0 bases; unmatched junction nucleotides: 3. The CDR3 contains 14 residues.

In the case of this clonotype: A much larger clone lies one base from this, so it may be a read error. The chain employs TRBV5-1 and TRBJ2-1, with 9 bases aligning to TRBD1. Germline-derived CDR1 and CDR2 are SGHRS and YFSETQ. The length of the CDR3 is 15 residues. CDR3: CDSSLGGTGRHEQFF. CDR3 coding DNA: TGCGACAGCAGCTTGGGAGGGACAGGGCGCCATGAGCAGTTCTTC.

This clonotype was observed at least ten times. The V gene is TRBV12-3 or TRBV12-4, the J gene TRBJ2-7; 9 bases are a match to TRBD2. The V gene end was trimmed by 3 bases and the J gene end by 5 bases; junction bases not matched to a gene: 5. The length of the CDR3 is 14 residues. CDR3 sequence: CASSLGGGADEQYF. As DNA, the CDR3 is TGTGCCAGCAGTTTGGGCGGGGGGGCCGACGAGCAGTACTTC.

This clonotype turned up a few times. The chain recombines TRBV29-1 with TRBJ2-3, with D perhaps TRBD2 (5 bases). The germline CDR1 and CDR2 sequences are SQVTM and ANQGSEA. V shed 4 bases and J shed 4 bases, with 9 bases lying between them. CDR3 size: 12 residues. CDR3 sequence reads: CSVVSSPDTQYF. The CDR3 DNA reads as TGCAGCGTTGTATCTAGCCCAGATACGCAGTATTTT.

The rearrangement links TRBV19 to TRBJ2-4, with 8 bases lining up with TRBD2. The CDR3 is made up of 16 amino acids. Germline V gives CDR1 LNHDA, CDR2 SQIVND (reference sequence). J was trimmed by 9 bases and V by 3 bases; bases with no gene match: 13. The chain's CDR3 is CASSIYDRGGSSIQYF. The CDR3 DNA follows: TGTGCCAGTAGTATTTACGATCGGGGGGGCTCAAGCATTCAGTACTTC.

The chain is built from TRBV12-3 or TRBV12-4 and TRBJ1-3; perhaps TRBD1 as D (5 bases). This CDR3 region has 15 residues. V lost 4 bases, J lost 0 bases, and 10 bases lay in between. DNA of the CDR3: TGTGCCAGCAGTTCAGGGTTACTCTCTGGAAACACCATATATTTT. Protein sequence: CASSSGLLSGNTIYF.

This clonotype was found a few times. V and J are TRBV6-1 and TRBJ2-7; D assignment may be TRBD1 or TRBD2 (9 bases each). The CDR3 totals 18 residues. Trimming took off 6 bases at V and 2 bases at J, with 26 bases between the two ends. Per the germline V gene, CDR1 is MNHNS and CDR2 is SASEGT. CDR3 bases: TGTGCCAGCAGCCGGGACAGGGTTGGGTTAGCGGGAGCCTACGAGCAGTACTTC. This codes for CASSRDRVGLAGAYEQYF.

The sample holds many counts of this clonotype. The genes are TRBV10-3 and TRBJ2-1; D remains unclear. This CDR3 comprises 11 residues. The ends were cut back, 7 bases at V and 9 bases at J, with 10 bases in the middle. Germline CDR1 reads ENHRY; CDR2 reads SYGVKD. Here the CDR3 DNA reads TGTGCCATCATGGATCGCGGTGAGCAGTTCTTC. It specifies CAIMDRGEQFF.

This clonotype has a handful of counts. This sequence joins TRBV29-1 and TRBJ1-2, with D possibly being TRBD1 (5 bases). Germline V lookup: CDR1 SQVTM, CDR2 ANQGSEA. The CDR3 is made up of 13 amino acids. V dropped 3 bases and J dropped 1 base, with 9 bases sitting between them. In DNA form, the CDR3 reads TGCAGCGTTGAGGGGACCCGTAACTATGGCTACACCTTC. It is translated as CSVEGTRNYGYTF. The variable domain in full, with the rest retrieved from reference TRBV29-1 and TRBJ1-2, is SAVISQKPSRDICQRGTSLTIQCQVDSQVTMMFWYRQQPGQSLTLIATANQGSEATYESGFVIDKFPISRPNLTFSTLTVSNMSPEDSSIYLCSVEGTRNYGYTFGSGTRLTVV.

This clonotype was detected ten times or more. J is TRBJ2-1 and V is TRBV12-3 or TRBV12-4; TRBD2 aligns across 10 bases. This CDR3 has 16 residues. V trimming: 6 bases; J trimming: 4 bases; junction bases outside the gene matches: 9. CDR3 nucleotides: TGTGCCAGCAGCTCTTCTCTAGCGGGAGAATACAATGAGCAGTTCTTC. Translated: CASSSSLAGEYNEQFF.

This clonotype has a count of ten or more. The V gene is TRBV7-2, the J gene TRBJ2-2; D gene ambiguous. The V and J ends lost 1 base and 6 bases respectively, with 6 bases between them. CDR1 is SGHTA, CDR2 FQGNSA, per germline. There are 13 residues in the CDR3. The CDR3 DNA is TGTGCCAGCAGCTTAGGGGTTCCCGGGGAGCTGTTTTTT. Protein: CASSLGVPGELFF.

There are a few counts of this clonotype. The chain couples TRBV4-3 to TRBJ2-3, with 9 bases that match TRBD1. Germline loops: CDR1 LGHNA, CDR2 YSLEER. V lost 4 bases and J lost 0; bases outside the gene matches: 5. The CDR3 sequence is 16 residues long. The CDR3 is CASSRRDRVSTDTQYF. In DNA form, the CDR3 reads TGCGCCAGCAGCCGAAGGGACAGGGTGAGCACAGATACGCAGTATTTT.

This clonotype has a count of ten or more. The chain couples TRBV12-3 or TRBV12-4 to TRBJ2-1, with 11 bases fitting TRBD2. The CDR3 extends over 14 amino acids. J gave up 4 bases and V 5 bases, and 1 base lay outside the gene matches. The chain's CDR3 is CASSTSGGYNEQFF. The DNA for the CDR3 is TGTGCCAGCAGTACTAGCGGGGGATACAATGAGCAGTTCTTC.

There are many counts of this clonotype. The gene calls are TRBV9 and TRBJ1-2; D remains unclear. Germline-derived CDR1 and CDR2 are SGDLS and YYNGEE. The CDR3 runs to 16 residues. V was shortened by 3 bases and J by 3 bases, with 18 bases between the two germline ends. The CDR3 DNA reads as TGTGCCAGCAGCGAGCCTCTTCCGGGGAAGGACTATGGCTACACCTTC. Amino acids: CASSEPLPGKDYGYTF.

This clonotype was counted ten times or more. The chain has TRBV20-1 and TRBJ2-5, with D maybe TRBD1 (5 bases). The CDR3 contains 12 residues. The germline V and J ends were trimmed by 3 bases and 5 bases, with 10 bases remaining between them. Germline V CDR1 and CDR2: DFQATT, SNEGSKA (reference sequence). The CDR3 DNA follows: TGCAGTGCTAGTAGTCAGGGCGAGACCCAGTACTTC. Protein sequence: CSASSQGETQYF.